This record concerns one T cell receptor (beta chain) sequence. This clone was counted once. The antigen this receptor binds is unknown. Per-base quality was not reported, and no clone a single base away is much larger than it. The data derive from a study of blood T cell repertoires in COVID-19 (dated by TCRdb to 2019 to 2021). As for the study more broadly: Collaborator samples came from the United States, Italy and Spain and covered acute and convalescent phases of COVID-19. The dataset comprised deeply sampled blood TCRbeta repertoires from subjects exposed to, actively infected with, or recovered from COVID-19. Where available, HLA class I and class II types were taken from metadata supplied by the sample provider and were not determined by assay-based typing. Samples came from the ongoing ImmuneRACE study (first 160 participants) plus 1,254 subjects from 6 global collaborators. The repertoires were released in a freely available public database intended as a resource for research on the immune response to SARS-CoV-2. The prospective study material was composed of cDNA or gDNA derived from T cells, B-cell-depleted T cells, or PBMCs. A de-identified subject ID, COVID-19 status, age in years and sex were almost always included in the sample metadata.

The immunoSEQ Assay, a bias-controlled multiplex PCR, was used to amplify TCRbeta CDR3 regions from genomic DNA. In the paper's pipeline: The number of nucleated cells in each sample was estimated by amplification of reference gene primers within the assay. Sequence reads were collapsed and filtered to measure the absolute abundance of every unique TCRbeta CDR3 rearrangement. For each sample, productive Simpson clonality was calculated as the square root of Simpson's diversity index across productive rearrangements. TCRdb holds this immuneACCESS table with in-frame rearrangements only. Some clones are missing; in checked studies, unresolved V genes explain under half, and the rest has no known cause. The V and J calls and clone size were taken over from that table, and D and trimming were inferred from the DNA. Recorded for this sample are approximately 160,000 clones; around 80% of them occurred a single time. The leading ten clones occupy more than 5.5% of the sample.

Including the terminal cysteine and phenylalanine, the CDR3 comprises 17 residues. The sequence is cut down to CDR3 DNA, 51 bases in frame from base 1. Trimming costs V 0 bases and J 6 bases, and their ends lie 17 bases apart. The germline V gene (reference sequence) gives CDR1 as LGHDT and CDR2 as YNNKEL. The paper as a whole reports these results and caveats: How much clinical and demographic metadata was included differed by source and by participant, and the metadata was provided uncurated.

Enrolling through a virtual design, the prospective study's participants ranged in age from roughly 18 to 100 years and lived across some 23 United States geographic areas. In the prospective study, participants were assigned to cohorts based on the clinical history participants reported in a screening survey and a study questionnaire. Recovered participants in ImmuneRACE Cohort 3 were defined by two consecutive negative NP/OP PCR tests, clearance by a healthcare professional, or resolution of symptoms. Each participant in the prospective study had whole blood, serum and a nasopharyngeal or oropharyngeal swab collected by mobile phlebotomists. Over a roughly 2-month period, participants in the prospective study had the option of providing additional blood draws and questionnaires. Before DNA extraction, blood samples from the prospective study were shipped at room temperature or frozen.

The chain couples TRBV3-1 (or the pseudogene TRBV3-2) to TRBJ1-4; a tentative D match to TRBD1 spans 6 bases. The source is a man aged 45-60 years who had recovered from COVID-19. Sequencing was performed on PBMCs or T cells enriched from blood (not recorded which). The nucleotide sequence is TGTGCCAGCAGCCAAGATCTTCAAGAGGACAGAGATGAAAAACTGTTTTTT. Its translation reads: CASSQDLQEDRDEKLFF.